The 20 T cell receptor beta chains below were found in one sample sequenced in a study of control samples from healthy donors and cancer patients. Measured with immunoSEQ multiplex PCR; TCRdb has only the in-frame clones, and not every one. The profile shows about 100,000 clones, less than 90% of them singletons. The material sequenced was blood. These receptors all stem from a woman between 45 and 65 years old in good health.

The V call is TRBV10-1, the J call TRBJ2-7, with unresolved D. This CDR3 is 14 amino acids long. Germline V gives CDR1 WNHNN, CDR2 SYGVQD (reference sequence). V shed 6 bases and J shed 0 bases, with 12 bases lying between them. The CDR3 loop reads CASRSWAGSYEQYV. In DNA, the CDR3 is TGCGCCAGCAGGTCATGGGCTGGCTCCTACGAGCAGTACGTC.

V and J are TRBV29-1 and TRBJ2-7; D is perhaps TRBD1 (5 bases). This CDR3 is 11 amino acids long. Per the germline V gene, CDR1 is SQVTM and CDR2 is ANQGSEA. Trimming took 6 bases from V and 6 from J, leaving 12 bases between them. CDR3 residues: CSVLKGVEQYV. In DNA form, the CDR3 reads TGCAGCGTGTTGAAAGGGGTCGAGCAGTACGTC.

V is TRBV7-2 and J is TRBJ2-6; no definite D call. Germline assignment: CDR1 SGHTA and CDR2 FQGNSA. The V gene lost 2 bases and the J gene lost 0 bases, with 8 bases spanning the gap. There are 16 residues in the CDR3. CDR3 DNA sequence: TGTGCCAGCAGCTTACAGATAACCTCTGGGGCCAACGTCCTGACTTTC. It codes for CASSLQITSGANVLTF. Full variable domain (remainder filled in from reference TRBV7-2 and TRBJ2-6): GAGVSQSPSNKVTEKGKDVELRCDPISGHTALYWYRQSLGQGLEFLIYFQGNSAPDKSGLPSDRFSAERTGGSVSTLTIQRTQQEDSAVYLCASSLQITSGANVLTFGAGSRLTVL.

This clone is a singleton in its sample. V is TRBV11-2 and J is TRBJ1-1, with 9 bases identical to TRBD1. Germline V gene data show CDR1 as SGHAT and CDR2 as FQNNGV. V shed 6 bases and J 1 base; nucleotides not matched to a gene: 3. The CDR3 is made up of 14 amino acids. This chain's CDR3 is CASRQGQGNTEAFF. DNA of the CDR3: TGTGCCAGCAGACAGGGACAGGGGAACACTGAAGCTTTCTTT.

V gene TRBV20-1 combines with J gene TRBJ2-3; D gene unclear. In germline, CDR1 is DFQATT, CDR2 SNEGSKA (reference sequence). The CDR3 sequence is 14 residues long. Trimming took off 3 bases at V and 4 bases at J, with 14 bases between the two ends. The CDR3 is CSASAAWSPDTQYF. Here the CDR3 DNA reads TGCAGTGCTAGTGCCGCGTGGTCCCCAGATACGCAGTATTTT.

The chain joins TRBV6-6 to TRBJ2-1; 11 bases line up with TRBD2. The CDR3 runs 16 residues. Germline CDR1 is MNHNY and CDR2 is SVGAGI (reference sequence). With V trimmed by 0 bases and J by 6 bases, 4 bases remained unmatched. CDR3 protein: CASSYSSSGRSNEQFF. As DNA, the CDR3 is TGTGCCAGCAGTTACTCCTCTAGCGGGAGGTCCAATGAGCAGTTCTTC.

V usage is TRBV18 and J usage is TRBJ2-5; a weak D match, TRBD2 (5 bases). Deletions cut 1 base from V and 2 bases from J, with 11 bases between. The CDR3 is made up of 15 amino acids. Per the germline V gene, CDR1 is KGHSH and CDR2 is LQKENI. CDR3 nucleotide sequence: TGTGCCAGCTCACCACTAGACGGGGATCAAGAGACCCAGTACTTC. This gives the protein CASSPLDGDQETQYF.

This clone was counted between two and nine times. CDR3 nucleotides: TGTGCCAGCACCCTCGACAGGGGAGGGACCCAGTACTTC. Its protein is CASTLDRGGTQYF. The V and J genes are TRBV7-9 and TRBJ2-5, with 8 nucleotides matching TRBD1. Germline values: CDR1 SEHNR, CDR2 FQNEAQ (reference sequence). V trimming: 7 bases; J trimming: 7 bases; junction bases outside the gene matches: 8. CDR3 length: 13 residues.

The chain carries TRBV6-5 and TRBJ2-5; 7 positions match TRBD1. CDR1 and CDR2 from the germline V gene are MNHEY and SVGAGI. This CDR3 has 16 residues. V lost 4 bases and J lost 5; bases outside the gene matches: 13. CDR3 nucleotide sequence: TGTGCCAGCAGTTCTTATGAGGGGGCCTTGGGTGAGACCCAGTACTTC. Protein: CASSSYEGALGETQYF.

This clone was seen a few times. This chain uses TRBV6-2 or TRBV6-3 with TRBJ2-2; D is unclear. V lost 2 bases and J lost 2, with 6 bases in between. The CDR3 extends over 14 amino acids. Germline loops: CDR1 MNHEY, CDR2 SVGEGT. CDR3 in amino acids: CASSYRINTGELFF. The CDR3 DNA is TGTGCCAGCAGTTACCGAATCAACACCGGGGAGCTGTTTTTT.

This chain joins TRBV6-4 and TRBJ2-7; 10 nucleotides line up with TRBD2. J lost 3 bases, V lost 3 bases, and 8 bases had no gene match. Germline V gene lookup returns CDR1 MRHNA and CDR2 SNTAGT. This CDR3 is 16 amino acids long. CDR3 bases: TGTGCCAGCAGTGAAGATGGACTAGCGGCGAACTACGAGCAGTACTTC. Protein product: CASSEDGLAANYEQYF.

J is TRBJ2-1 and V is TRBV9, with TRBD1 identical over 8 bases. The CDR3 runs 14 residues. V lost 3 bases, J lost 7 bases, and 6 bases stayed unmatched. Germline-derived CDR1 and CDR2 are SGDLS and YYNGEE. Here the CDR3 reads CASSGWTGMNEQFF. CDR3 DNA: TGTGCCAGCAGCGGTTGGACAGGGATGAATGAGCAGTTCTTC.

The chain links TRBV12-5 to TRBJ2-1; TRBD2 matches at 8 bases. V lost 6 bases and J lost 7; bases outside the gene matches: 8. The CDR3 has 14 residues. Germline lookup yields CDR1 LGHNT and CDR2 FRNRAP. The CDR3 DNA is TGTGCTAGTGGGTCCGGACTAGCACAGAATGAGCAGTTCTTC. Translation gives CASGSGLAQNEQFF.

The table lists this clone with a count of one. This chain links TRBV7-9 with TRBJ1-2; tentatively, D is TRBD1 (5 bases). Trimming took 4 bases from V and 6 from J, leaving 15 bases between them. The CDR3 length is 14 residues. Germline values: CDR1 SEHNR, CDR2 FQNEAQ (reference sequence). CDR3 coding DNA: TGTGCCAGCAGCTCTGTTTGGGGCGGAGATGGCTACACCTTC. Amino acids: CASSSVWGGDGYTF.

This sequence joins TRBV3-1 (or the pseudogene TRBV3-2) and TRBJ2-3; D is unclear. V gave up 4 bases and J gave up 3 bases, with 5 bases separating them. Germline values: CDR1 LGHDT, CDR2 YNNKEL (reference sequence). The CDR3 has 12 residues. CDR3 bases: TGTGCCAGCAGCCGGACGACAGATACGCAGTATTTT. Encoded protein: CASSRTTDTQYF.

The chain is built from TRBV24-1 and TRBJ1-1; the D is unclear. The CDR3 length is 12 residues. Germline V lookup: CDR1 KGHDR, CDR2 SFDVKD. V gave up 3 bases and J gave up 1 base, with 2 bases separating them. CDR3 sequence reads: CATSDGNTEAFF. CDR3 in DNA: TGTGCCACCAGTGATGGGAACACTGAAGCTTTCTTT.

This sequence joins TRBV5-3 and TRBJ1-5, with D perhaps matching TRBD1 (5 bases). TRBV5-3 is known as an ORF, though its function is uncertain. V gave up 6 bases and J gave up 0 bases, with 16 bases separating them. The CDR3 extends over 16 amino acids. CDR3 in amino acids: CARKERARDSNQPQHF. The DNA of the CDR3 is TGTGCCAGAAAGGAAAGAGCCAGGGATAGCAATCAGCCCCAGCATTTT.

This clone has only one observation. V is TRBV2 and J is TRBJ1-6; TRBD1 aligns across 12 bases. From germline, CDR1 is SNHLY and CDR2 FYNNEI. The CDR3 loop spans 16 amino acids. The J segment lost 11 bases and the V segment lost 6 bases, leaving 11 bases of the junction unmatched. CDR3 DNA: TGTGCCAGCAGGGCTACTCCGGGACAGGGGGCTCCACCCCTCCACTTT. It is translated as CASRATPGQGAPPLHF.

The V call is TRBV7-6, the J call TRBJ2-1; D might be TRBD2 (6 bases). CDR1 is SGHVS, CDR2 FNYEAQ, per germline. CDR3 length equals 16 residues. V lost 5 bases, J lost 3 bases, and 17 bases lay in between. The CDR3 DNA is TGTGCCAGCAGCCCCAAACGGAGGGTTCGCTACAATGAGCAGTTCTTC. Protein sequence: CASSPKRRVRYNEQFF. The full variable domain, rest sourced from reference TRBV7-6 and TRBJ2-1, is GAGVSQSPRYKVTKRGQDVALRCDPISGHVSLYWYRQALGQGPEFLTYFNYEAQQDKSGLPNDRFSAERPEGSISTLTIQRTEQRDSAMYRCASSPKRRVRYNEQFFGPGTRLTVL.

The chain carries TRBV7-8 and TRBJ1-2; tentative D call: TRBD1 (5 bases). Germline CDR1 and CDR2: SGHVS and FQNEAQ. The length of the CDR3 is 15 residues. Trimming stripped 0 bases from V and 6 bases from J, with 14 bases between. The CDR3 reads CASSLARREVNGYTF. CDR3 coding DNA: TGTGCCAGCAGCTTAGCCCGCAGGGAGGTAAATGGCTACACCTTC.